These T cell receptor beta chains were read from a single sample in a study of shared clonotypes between healthy human individuals. Some clones are missing from TCRdb's copy, which holds only in-frame ones; the method was immunoSEQ multiplex PCR. The table lists about 2.4 million clones, 85% to 95% of them singletons, with over 0.12% in the top ten. The sample consisted of naive CD4+ T cells sorted from blood. The source is a man aged 18 to 29 in good health. Each CDR3 is given without its conserved first and last residue. The order of the fields is J gene, V gene, CDR3 protein.

TRBJ1-1 TRBV6-5 ASSYATGVTEAF
TRBJ1-3 TRBV10-2 ASQGSGNTIY
TRBJ2-3 TRBV7-7 ASSLGTSKRDTQY
TRBJ2-1 TRBV4-1 ASSRATSGGAYEQF
TRBJ1-5 TRBV11-3 ASSLYRGHGNQPQH
TRBJ1-2 TRBV29-1 SADLGGVFDYGYT
TRBJ2-7 TRBV5-4 ASSPPPGSSYEQY
TRBJ1-6 TRBV5-5 ASSTGTNSPLH
TRBJ1-2 TRBV12-5 ASGLDTYGYT
TRBJ2-7 TRBV7-9 ASSPLVGGSYEQY
TRBJ2-6 TRBV5-1 ASSLGGPGANVLT
TRBJ2-7 TRBV7-2 ASNQGPRGLSVAEQY
TRBJ2-3 TRBV27 ASSLSGQGKDTQY
TRBJ2-1 TRBV5-1 ASSLDGTGGLNEQF
TRBJ2-3 TRBV5-4 ASSLQGTDTQY
TRBJ1-1 TRBV19 ASSLAGGITEAF
TRBJ1-5 TRBV18 ASSPTGTDGGHQPQH
TRBJ1-5 TRBV5-6 ASSLFQGVQPQH
TRBJ1-1 TRBV19 ASAGMGNTEAF
TRBJ1-1 TRBV2 ASSLPSEAF
TRBJ1-1 TRBV6-1 ASSEYGGVNTEAF
TRBJ1-1 TRBV14 ASSQTGTSYEAF
TRBJ2-7 TRBV18 ASSPRQGAFYEQY
TRBJ2-1 TRBV5-1 ASSKASGRAWDEQF
TRBJ1-3 TRBV9 ASSVQGTGNTIY
TRBJ2-2 TRBV5-6 ASSLEAAGELF
TRBJ1-2 TRBV5-1 ASSLDSEGMGYT
TRBJ1-1 TRBV7-2 ASDAAGLEAF
TRBJ1-4 TRBV28 ATYQVGNEKLF
TRBJ2-5 TRBV19 ASSPIDRGGETQY
TRBJ1-6 TRBV19 ATVENKVPNSPLH
TRBJ1-3 TRBV7-2 ASSLSRTGNTIY
TRBJ2-3 TRBV6-5 ASSPTSGGQY
TRBJ2-3 TRBV5-8 ASSLSRDTQY
TRBJ2-5 TRBV5-4 ASSLAGTGTETQY
TRBJ2-2 TRBV5-1 ASSFSQGSNTGELF
TRBJ2-3 TRBV6-6 ASSWAGGAVDTQY
TRBJ1-3 TRBV7-8 ASSLRNRGENTIY
TRBJ2-2 TRBV19 ASSTGTLGTGELF
TRBJ2-7 TRBV28 ASSFPGPYEQY
TRBJ2-7 TRBV11-3 ASSLRGGYEQY
TRBJ2-5 TRBV15 ATSRDRQADVSQETQY
TRBJ1-5 TRBV21-1 ASSKAGGGKGNQPQH
TRBJ2-5 TRBV4-2 ASSPKGGAETQY
TRBJ2-1 TRBV7-2 ASSSRSVSSYNEQF
TRBJ1-1 TRBV6-5 ASSSVRGSQIEAF
TRBJ2-7 TRBV6-6 ASSSGRQGRDEQY
TRBJ2-5 TRBV18 ASSARLQETQY
TRBJ2-7 TRBV18 ASSPPGRTAYEQY
TRBJ2-3 TRBV9 ASSVEAGGSTDTQY
TRBJ1-1 TRBV18 ASSPIGDSSFEAF
TRBJ2-2 TRBV7-9 ASSLGQGSNTGELF
TRBJ1-2 TRBV27 ASSLSQLTWGYT
TRBJ2-3 TRBV6-6 ASRPTLAGVANTQY
TRBJ1-5 TRBV19 ASSMGGLSVWQPQH
TRBJ1-1 TRBV5-1 ASSLETEKAF
TRBJ1-1 TRBV6-1 ASSDPGQGPGRAF
TRBJ2-1 TRBV5-1 ATAPEASGYNEQF
TRBJ1-1 TRBV18 ASSLQGTLNTEAF
TRBJ1-2 TRBV5-1 ASSFDRGDYGYT